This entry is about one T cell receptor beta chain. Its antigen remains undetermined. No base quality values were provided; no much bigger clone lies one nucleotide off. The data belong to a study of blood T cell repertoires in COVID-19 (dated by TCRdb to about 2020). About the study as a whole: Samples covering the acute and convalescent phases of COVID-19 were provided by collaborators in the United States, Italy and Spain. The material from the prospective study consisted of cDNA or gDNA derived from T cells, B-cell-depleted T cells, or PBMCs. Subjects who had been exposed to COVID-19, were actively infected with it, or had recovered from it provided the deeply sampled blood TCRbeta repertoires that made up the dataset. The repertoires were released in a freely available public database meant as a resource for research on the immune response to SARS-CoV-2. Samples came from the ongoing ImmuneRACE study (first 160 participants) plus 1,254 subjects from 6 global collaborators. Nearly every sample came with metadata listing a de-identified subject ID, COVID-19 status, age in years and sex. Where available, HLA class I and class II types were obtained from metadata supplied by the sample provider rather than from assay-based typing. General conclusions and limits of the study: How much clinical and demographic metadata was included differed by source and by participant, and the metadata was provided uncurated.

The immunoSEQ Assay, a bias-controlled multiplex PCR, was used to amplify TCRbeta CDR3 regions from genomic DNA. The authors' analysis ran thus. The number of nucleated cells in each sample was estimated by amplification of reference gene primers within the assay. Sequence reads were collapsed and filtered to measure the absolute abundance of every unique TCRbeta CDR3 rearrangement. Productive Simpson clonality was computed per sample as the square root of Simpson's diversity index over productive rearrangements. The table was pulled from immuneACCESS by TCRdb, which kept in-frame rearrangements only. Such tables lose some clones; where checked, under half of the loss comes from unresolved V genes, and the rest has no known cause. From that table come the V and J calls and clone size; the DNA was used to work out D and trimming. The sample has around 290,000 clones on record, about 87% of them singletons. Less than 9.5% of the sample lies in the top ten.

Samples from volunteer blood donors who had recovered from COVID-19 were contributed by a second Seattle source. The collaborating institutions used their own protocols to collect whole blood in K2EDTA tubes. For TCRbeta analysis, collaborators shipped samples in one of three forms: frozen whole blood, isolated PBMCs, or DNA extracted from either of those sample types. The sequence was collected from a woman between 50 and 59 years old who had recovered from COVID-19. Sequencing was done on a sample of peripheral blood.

This receptor has the CDR3 CASTRTGVNSPLHF. The DNA reads TGTGCCAGCACCCGGACAGGGGTTAATTCACCCCTCCACTTT. The sequence links TRBV7-2 to TRBJ1-6; 9 nucleotides in the junction match TRBD1. At the junction V is shortened by 7 bases and J by 6 bases; bases outside the gene matches: 4. The CDR3 numbers 14 residues from cysteine through phenylalanine. This entry keeps only the CDR3 DNA: 42 bases, framed from base 1. The germline V gene yields SGHTA for CDR1 and FQGNSA for CDR2.